The rows below give T cell receptor beta chains drawn from one sample of a study of blood T cell repertoires in COVID-19. Only in-frame clones appear in the TCRdb table, and some are missing; sequencing was by immunoSEQ multiplex PCR. The sample includes around 79,000 clones, about 89% of them seen just once. What was sequenced was peripheral blood. The receptors here all came from a man aged 65 to 85 with active or convalescent COVID-19. Both conserved end residues are part of each CDR3. D genes are given only for firm matches. Some rows have no size entry. The others give once, few or many, or a class for an expanded clone.

NA | TRBJ2-1 | TRBV3-1/TRBV3-2 | NA | TGTGCCAGCAGCCAAACTGACACGAATGAGCAGTTCTTC | CASSQTDTNEQFF
NA | TRBJ2-3 | TRBV7-6 | TRBD2 | TGTGCCAGCAGCTTAGGCGCGGGAGGACCCCTTAGAAGCACAGATACGCAGTATTTT | CASSLGAGGPLRSTDTQYF
NA | TRBJ1-5 | TRBV19 | TRBD1 | TGTGCCAGTAGTATGGGATCGACAGGGCTACTCATCGCCCAGCATTTT | CASSMGSTGLLIAQHF
NA | TRBJ2-1 | TRBV27 | TRBD2 | TGTGCCAGCAGTCGGGTTCCGGGACTAGCGGTCAATGAGCAGTTCTTC | CASSRVPGLAVNEQFF
NA | TRBJ1-3 | TRBV5-1 | TRBD1 | TGCGCCAGCAGCTTGGGACAGGGGGCTGGAAACACCATATATTTT | CASSLGQGAGNTIYF
NA | TRBJ2-7 | TRBV5-1 | TRBD1 | TGCGCCAGCAGCTTGTTTGGACAGGACCCCTACGAGCAGTACTTC | CASSLFGQDPYEQYF
NA | TRBJ1-2 | TRBV19 | TRBD1 | TGTGCCAGTAGTATCAGGGGGCATGGTGGCTACACCTTC | CASSIRGHGGYTF
NA | TRBJ2-1 | TRBV7-9 | NA | TGTGCCAGCAGTCAAGGGTCCGGGGGCAATGAGCAGTTCTTC | CASSQGSGGNEQFF
NA | TRBJ2-5 | TRBV9 | TRBD1 | TGTGCCAGCAGCTCCTCCCCGACAGGGGGCAGGGAGACCCAGTACTTC | CASSSSPTGGRETQYF
NA | TRBJ1-5 | TRBV30 | NA | TGTGCCTGGAGCTCACTTGGGGGGGTTAGGCATTTT | CAWSSLGGVRHF
NA | TRBJ2-1 | TRBV5-1 | TRBD2 | TGCGCCAGCAGTCTAGCGGGAGGGGGCAATGAGCAGTTCTTC | CASSLAGGGNEQFF
few | TRBJ1-3 | TRBV4-3 | NA | TGCGCCAGCAGCCAAGGTCACTCAGGGGCTGGAAACACCATATATTTT | CASSQGHSGAGNTIYF
NA | TRBJ2-7 | TRBV6-5 | TRBD1 | TGTGCCAGCAGTTACTCGGGACAGCGACCCTACGAGCAGTACTTC | CASSYSGQRPYEQYF
NA | TRBJ2-5 | TRBV5-1 | TRBD1 | TGCGCCAGCAGCTTCGGGGCACAGGGGACGGGGGAGACCCAGTACTTC | CASSFGAQGTGETQYF
NA | TRBJ1-1 | TRBV7-2 | NA | TGTGCCAGCAGCGTGGGACAAAACATGAACACTGAAGCTTTCTTT | CASSVGQNMNTEAFF
NA | TRBJ1-6 | TRBV12-3/TRBV12-4 | NA | TGTGCCAGCAGTTTGTGGGAGGATTCACCCCTCCACTTT | CASSLWEDSPLHF
once | TRBJ2-3 | TRBV5-1 | TRBD2 | TGCGCCAGCAGCTTAGAGATAGCGGGGATAAGCGGTACGCAGTATTTT | CASSLEIAGISGTQYF
once | TRBJ1-4 | TRBV10-3 | NA | TGTGCCACAGGTGGGGGCCCCGCAACTAATGAAAAACTGTTTTTT | CATGGGPATNEKLFF
NA | TRBJ1-1 | TRBV29-1 | TRBD1 | TGCAGCTTAAGACAGGGTAGGACTGAAGCTTTCTTT | CSLRQGRTEAFF
NA | TRBJ1-1 | TRBV10-3 | TRBD1 | TGTGCCATCAGTGACCCCCGACAGGGGAACACTGAAGCTTTCTTT | CAISDPRQGNTEAFF
NA | TRBJ2-7 | TRBV3-1/TRBV3-2 | NA | TGTGCCAGCAGCCCCTTAATGACATCCTCCTACGAGCAGTACTTC | CASSPLMTSSYEQYF
NA | TRBJ1-1 | TRBV3-1/TRBV3-2 | NA | TGTGCCAGCAGCCAAGGGGGGCTTGAAGCTTTCTTT | CASSQGGLEAFF
NA | TRBJ1-1 | TRBV18 | NA | TGTGCCAGCTCACCAAAGGAGTTGAACACTGAAGCTTTCTTT | CASSPKELNTEAFF
once | TRBJ1-3 | TRBV7-9 | NA | TGTGCCAGCAGCCCCCCCGGGACAATGTACTCTGGAAACACCATATATTTT | CASSPPGTMYSGNTIYF
NA | TRBJ1-1 | TRBV29-1 | NA | TGCAGCGCTAGGCCCCAGGAAGGGGACACTGAAGCTTTCTTT | CSARPQEGDTEAFF
NA | TRBJ2-2 | TRBV6-5 | NA | TGTGCCAGCAGTTACCAGGACTACGCCGGGGAGCTGTTTTTT | CASSYQDYAGELFF
NA | TRBJ2-3 | TRBV5-1 | TRBD1 | TGCGCCAGCAGCCGGACGGGGCAGGGGGCAATCGATACGCAGTATTTT | CASSRTGQGAIDTQYF